This T cell receptor (beta chain) was identified during a study of STAT5B mutations in CD4+ large granular lymphocyte leukemia. Trimming took off 1 base at V and 4 bases at J, with 26 bases between the two ends. CDR1 SGHVS and CDR2 FQNEAQ come from the germline V gene. The CDR3 is made up of 20 amino acids. With regard to this clone: Antigen: not known.

Whole-study findings and limits: Data were not HLA-matched across samples. Patient CD4-sorted repertoires stayed more clonal than healthy ones after leukemic-clone removal. Top patient clones used TRBV06 genes more often: 8/27 versus 2/35 in controls.

The data were produced by immunoSEQ multiplex PCR, yet TCRdb's version contains in-frame clones alone and is incomplete. This sample has some 41,000 clones, with around 84% found just once. The sequenced sample was CD4+ T cells from blood buffy coats. This clonotype was obtained from a human donor in good health. V gene TRBV7-8 combines with J gene TRBJ2-1; the D gene is possibly TRBD2 (7 bases). Here the CDR3 reads CASSLETAGAGRRYYNEQFF. Written as DNA, the CDR3 is TGTGCCAGCAGCTTAGAAACGGCGGGGGCGGGGCGGAGGTATTACAATGAGCAGTTCTTC.